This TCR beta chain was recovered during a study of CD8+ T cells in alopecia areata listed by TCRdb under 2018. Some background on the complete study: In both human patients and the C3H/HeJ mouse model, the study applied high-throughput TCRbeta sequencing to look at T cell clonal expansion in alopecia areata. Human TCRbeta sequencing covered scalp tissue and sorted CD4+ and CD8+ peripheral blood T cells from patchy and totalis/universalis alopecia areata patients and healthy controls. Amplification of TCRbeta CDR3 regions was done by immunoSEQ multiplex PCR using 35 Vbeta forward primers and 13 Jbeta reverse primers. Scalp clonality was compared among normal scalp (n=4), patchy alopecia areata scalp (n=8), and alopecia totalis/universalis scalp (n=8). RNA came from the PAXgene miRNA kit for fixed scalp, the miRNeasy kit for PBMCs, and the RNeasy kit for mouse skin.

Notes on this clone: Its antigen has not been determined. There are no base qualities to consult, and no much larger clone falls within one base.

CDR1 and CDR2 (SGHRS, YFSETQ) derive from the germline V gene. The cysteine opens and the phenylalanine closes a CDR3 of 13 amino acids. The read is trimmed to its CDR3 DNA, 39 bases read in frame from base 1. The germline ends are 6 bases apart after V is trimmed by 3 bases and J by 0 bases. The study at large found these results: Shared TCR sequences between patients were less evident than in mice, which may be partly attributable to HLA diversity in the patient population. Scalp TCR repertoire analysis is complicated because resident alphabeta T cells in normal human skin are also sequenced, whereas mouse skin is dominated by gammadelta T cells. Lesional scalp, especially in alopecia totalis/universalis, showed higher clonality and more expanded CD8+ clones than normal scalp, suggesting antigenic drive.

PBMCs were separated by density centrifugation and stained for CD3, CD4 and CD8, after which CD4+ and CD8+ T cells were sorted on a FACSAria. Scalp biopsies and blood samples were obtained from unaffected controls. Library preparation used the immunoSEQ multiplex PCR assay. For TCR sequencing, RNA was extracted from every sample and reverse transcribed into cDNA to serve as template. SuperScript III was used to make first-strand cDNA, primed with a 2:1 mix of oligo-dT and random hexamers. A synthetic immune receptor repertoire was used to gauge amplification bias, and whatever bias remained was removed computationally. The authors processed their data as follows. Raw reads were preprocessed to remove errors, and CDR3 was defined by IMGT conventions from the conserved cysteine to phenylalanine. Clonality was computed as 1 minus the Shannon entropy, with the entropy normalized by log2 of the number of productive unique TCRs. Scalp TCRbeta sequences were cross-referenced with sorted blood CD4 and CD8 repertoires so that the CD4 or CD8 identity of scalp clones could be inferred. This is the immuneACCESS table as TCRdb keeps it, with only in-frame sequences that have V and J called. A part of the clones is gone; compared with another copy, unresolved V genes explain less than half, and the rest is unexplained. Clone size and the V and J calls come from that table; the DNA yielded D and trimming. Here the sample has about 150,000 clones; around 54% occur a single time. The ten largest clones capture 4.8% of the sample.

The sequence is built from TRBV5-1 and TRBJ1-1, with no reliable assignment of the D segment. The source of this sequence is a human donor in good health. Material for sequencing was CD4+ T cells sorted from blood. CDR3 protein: CASSYGLNTEAFF. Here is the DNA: TGCGCCAGCAGCTACGGATTGAACACTGAAGCTTTCTTT.